This TCR beta chain was observed in a study of T cells in Graves' hyperthyroidism and ophthalmopathy. This CDR3 has 13 amino acids. V lost 4 bases and J lost 5, with 12 bases in between. Germline CDR1 is LGHDT and CDR2 is YNNKEL (reference sequence). The source material, RNA transcripts, was used to amplify TCR beta CDR3 regions. Researchers ran a first-round RT-PCR on the TCR CDR3 using the HTBI primer set. Using its own MiXCR run on the multiplex PCR reads, TCRdb lists one record per CDR3 protein. The sample gives roughly 660,000 distinct CDR3 sequences, about 18% of which show up once; about 16% is in the top ten.

Sequenced input: blood. This chain uses TRBV3-1 with TRBJ2-7; D uncertain. This receptor was obtained from a man aged 50 or older with Graves' hyperthyroidism. The CDR3 here is CASSPLGVNEQYF. The CDR3 nucleotides are TGTGCCAGCAGCCCGTTAGGAGTGAACGAGCAGTACTTC.